Shown below are 20 T cell receptor beta chains from a single sample sequenced in a study of PD-1 blockade in mismatch repair-deficient tumors. Assay used: immunoSEQ multiplex PCR; TCRdb lists only in-frame clones, some missing. Among roughly 45,000 clones listed, 77% were seen once. The specimen comprised PBMCs, sampled before pembrolizumab treatment. These receptors came from an adult with mismatch repair-deficient cancer.

This clone has more than one count but fewer than ten. The V gene is TRBV6-1, the J gene TRBJ2-7, with TRBD1 matching 7 bases. The V gene end was trimmed by 6 bases and the J gene end by 4 bases; junction bases not matched to a gene: 6. Germline V gene data show CDR1 as MNHNS and CDR2 as SASEGT. The CDR3 extends over 13 amino acids. CDR3 amino acids: CASREGARYEQYF. The CDR3 coding sequence is TGTGCCAGCAGAGAGGGGGCGCGATACGAGCAGTACTTC.

The chain is built from TRBV6-1 and TRBJ1-2; no definite D call. CDR3 size: 14 residues. The V and J ends lost 4 bases and 3 bases respectively, with 12 bases between them. The germline gives CDR1 MNHNS, CDR2 SASEGT. CDR3: CASSGVWGDYGYTF. The DNA of the CDR3 is TGTGCCAGCAGTGGGGTTTGGGGAGACTATGGCTACACCTTC.

This chain links TRBV5-1 with TRBJ1-2; D gene unclear. Germline V lookup: CDR1 SGHRS, CDR2 YFSETQ. V gave up 9 bases and J gave up 5 bases, with 20 bases separating them. The CDR3 extends over 14 amino acids. The CDR3 here is CATISVQFHYGYTF. The DNA of the CDR3 is TGCGCCACCATCTCCGTCCAGTTTCATTATGGCTACACCTTC.

The gene calls are TRBV30 and TRBJ2-2; no definite D call. Germline assignment: CDR1 GTSNPN and CDR2 SVGIG (reference sequence). There are 13 residues in the CDR3. The V end was cut by 3 bases, the J end by 1 base, with 6 bases between. CDR3 protein: CAWRDWNTGELFF. CDR3 nucleotide sequence: TGTGCCTGGAGAGACTGGAACACCGGGGAGCTGTTTTTT.

The V gene is TRBV7-9, the J gene TRBJ2-2, with D possibly TRBD1 on 5 matching bases. Germline loops: CDR1 SEHNR, CDR2 FQNEAQ (reference sequence). CDR3 length equals 15 residues. The V end lost 7 bases, the J end lost 6 bases, and 18 bases lay between the germline ends. The DNA of the CDR3 is TGTGCCAGCACTTTTCTCCAGGGTAGCCCCGGGGAGCTGTTTTTT. Its protein is CASTFLQGSPGELFF.

The rearrangement joins TRBV7-8 to TRBJ2-1; 11 bases match TRBD2. This CDR3 contains 15 residues. Germline CDR1 and CDR2: SGHVS and FQNEAQ. V shed 1 base and J 5 bases; nucleotides not matched to a gene: 1. This chain's CDR3 is CASSLGLAGNNEQFF. The CDR3 nucleotides read TGTGCCAGCAGCTTAGGACTAGCGGGAAACAATGAGCAGTTCTTC.

V is TRBV9 and J is TRBJ1-4; maybe TRBD1 (5 bases). The CDR3 loop spans 16 amino acids. Germline CDR1 and CDR2: SGDLS and YYNGEE. V lost 0 bases to trimming and J lost 1 base, with 10 bases between them. This chain's CDR3 is CASSVGGDGTNEKLFF. The CDR3 DNA follows: TGTGCCAGCAGCGTAGGAGGGGATGGAACTAATGAAAAACTGTTTTTT.

The chain is built from TRBV9 and TRBJ2-5; D tentatively reads TRBD1 or TRBD2 (6 bases each). The V end was cut by 0 bases, the J end by 3 bases, with 12 bases between. Germline V gives CDR1 SGDLS, CDR2 YYNGEE. The CDR3 contains 15 residues. Written as DNA, the CDR3 is TGTGCCAGCAGCGTAGGGGGGGCTCACGAAGAGACCCAGTACTTC. Amino acids: CASSVGGAHEETQYF.

This chain uses TRBV6-6 with TRBJ1-2; D is possibly TRBD1 (5 bases). The CDR3 loop spans 14 amino acids. Trimming removed 4 bases from V and 5 bases from J, with 14 bases in between. Germline CDR1 MNHNY, CDR2 SVGAGI (reference sequence). The CDR3 sequence is CASSFQGGGYGYTF. For the CDR3, the DNA is TGTGCCAGCAGTTTTCAGGGCGGAGGGTATGGCTACACCTTC.

This clone was counted once. The chain couples TRBV6-5 to TRBJ1-3; D is uncertain. The CDR3 spans 15 residues. Germline V gives CDR1 MNHEY, CDR2 SVGAGI. V lost 4 bases to trimming and J lost 1 base, with 11 bases between them. The CDR3 sequence: CASSWSDASGNTIYF. DNA of the CDR3: TGTGCCAGCAGTTGGTCAGATGCTTCTGGAAACACCATATATTTT.

This clone was seen a few times. The chain employs TRBV6-1 and TRBJ2-7; TRBD1 or TRBD2 may be the D gene (5 bases each). The CDR3 contains 13 residues. Germline CDR1 is MNHNS and CDR2 is SASEGT. Between the trimmed V and J ends, which lost 4 bases and 3 bases, there was a span of 10 bases. The CDR3 bases are TGTGCCAGCAGTGGCCGGGACGGCTACGAGCAGTACTTC. As protein: CASSGRDGYEQYF.

The chain uses TRBV6-6 and TRBJ2-7; TRBD2 is a possible D gene (6 bases). The CDR3 runs to 15 residues. Germline CDR1 is MNHNY and CDR2 is SVGAGI (reference sequence). Trimming pared 6 bases from V and 2 bases from J, leaving 17 bases between. The DNA for the CDR3 is TGTGCCAGCAGCCCCCCGGGAGACCGGACCTACGAGCAGTACTTC. Translating gives CASSPPGDRTYEQYF.

This clone was counted a few times. The V and J genes are TRBV5-1 and TRBJ1-3; D gene ambiguous. Trimming took off 2 bases at V and 2 bases at J, with 8 bases between the two ends. Germline V gene lookup returns CDR1 SGHRS and CDR2 YFSETQ. The length of the CDR3 is 14 residues. Here the CDR3 DNA reads TGCGCCAGCAGCTTAGAGGTCACTGGAAACACCATATATTTT. This encodes CASSLEVTGNTIYF. Variable domain in full (rest from reference TRBV5-1 and TRBJ1-3): KAGVTQTPRYLIKTRGQQVTLSCSPISGHRSVSWYQQTPGQGLQFLFEYFSETQRNKGNFPGRFSGRQFSNSRSEMNVSTLELGDSALYLCASSLEVTGNTIYFGEGSWLTVV.

The rearrangement joins TRBV27 to TRBJ2-3, with D possibly called TRBD1 or TRBD2 (5 bases each). This CDR3 has 16 amino acids. The germline CDR1 and CDR2 sequences are MNHEY and SMNVEV (reference sequence). The V gene lost 4 bases and the J gene lost 4 bases, with 18 bases spanning the gap. The CDR3 coding sequence is TGTGCCAGCAGTTCGAGGGGAGTGTTCCCTGCAGATACGCAGTATTTT. It codes for CASSSRGVFPADTQYF.

This clone was recorded a few times. V and J are TRBV19 and TRBJ1-5, with 9 bases lining up with TRBD1. The germline V gene has CDR1 LNHDA and CDR2 SQIVND (reference sequence). CDR3 length: 17 residues. V shed 5 bases, J shed 0 bases, and the junction held 8 bases outside the gene matches. For the CDR3, the DNA is TGTGCCAGTAGTGGGCGGACAGGGGATTATAGCAATCAGCCCCAGCATTTT. It specifies CASSGRTGDYSNQPQHF.

This chain links TRBV18 with TRBJ1-4; D ambiguous. Trimming removed 3 bases at V and 5 bases at J, with 7 bases between. The CDR3 is 13 amino acids. Germline V gene data show CDR1 as KGHSH and CDR2 as LQKENI. In DNA, the CDR3 is TGTGCCAGCTCACCGGCAGTAAATGAAAAACTGTTTTTT. Residues: CASSPAVNEKLFF. Together with reference TRBV18 and TRBJ1-4, the CDR3 gives the full variable domain: NAGVMQNPRHLVRRRGQEARLRCSPMKGHSHVYWYRQLPEEGLKFMVYLQKENIIDESGMPKERFSAEFPKEGPSILRIQQVVRGDSAAYFCASSPAVNEKLFFGSGTQLSVL.

The J gene is TRBJ2-7, the V gene TRBV28; either TRBD1 or TRBD2 may supply D (5 bases each). The CDR3 totals 16 residues. V lost 6 bases and J lost 3, with 21 bases in between. Looked up from germline, CDR1 is MDHEN and CDR2 is SYDVKM. The CDR3 spells CASRGPQAETYYEQYF. The CDR3 DNA is TGTGCCAGCAGGGGACCACAAGCGGAGACTTACTACGAGCAGTACTTC.

The V and J genes are TRBV11-2 and TRBJ1-4; the D is unclear. The germline CDR1 and CDR2 sequences are SGHAT and FQNNGV. V lost 1 base and J lost 2, with 8 bases in between. This CDR3 is 15 amino acids long. CDR3 bases: TGTGCCAGCAGCTTAGGGGCTAGGACTAATGAAAAACTGTTTTTT. Translation gives CASSLGARTNEKLFF. Combining the CDR3 with reference TRBV11-2 and TRBJ1-4 gives the whole variable domain EAGVAQSPRYKIIEKRQSVAFWCNPISGHATLYWYQQILGQGPKLLIQFQNNGVVDDSQLPKDRFSAERLKGVDSTLKIQPAKLEDSAVYLCASSLGARTNEKLFFGSGTQLSVL.

This chain joins TRBV19 and TRBJ1-1; tentatively, D is TRBD1 (5 bases). Germline assignment: CDR1 LNHDA and CDR2 SQIVND (reference sequence). The V end was cut by 8 bases, the J end by 7 bases, with 17 bases between. This CDR3 comprises 13 residues. The CDR3, as DNA: TGTGCCAGTGGTAGGGGACGCACATATGAAGCTTTCTTT. Amino acids: CASGRGRTYEAFF.

This CDR3 is CASSPGYTEAFF. In nucleotides, the CDR3 is TGTGCCAGCAGCCCGGGATACACTGAAGCTTTCTTT. The gene calls are TRBV6-5 and TRBJ1-1; D gene uncertain. CDR1 is MNHEY and CDR2 is SVGAGI in the germline V gene. Trimming pared 6 bases from V and 3 bases from J, leaving 8 bases between. This CDR3 region has 12 residues.